The clone carrying this T cell receptor beta chain was observed a single time. Its antigen is not identified. Unique molecular identifier tags were affixed to discrete cDNA molecules. TCRdb reprocessed the 5' RACE reads via MiXCR and lists one record per CDR3 protein. The sample yields around 64,000 distinct CDR3 sequences, approximately 12% seen once. This specimen belongs to a study of early T cells in non-severe SARS-CoV-2 infection. Across the whole study: Sequenced material consisted of bulk RNA (from unsorted whole blood), and chains were unpaired.

The CDR3 has 12 amino acids. Germline V gives CDR1 SGHRS, CDR2 YFSETQ. V lost 3 bases and J 4 bases, leaving 7 bases between the germline ends. Findings and limits, study-wide: Database matching using VDJdb favored anti-spike CD8 responses, with private and CD4 specificities left missing.

This receptor was taken from an adult who was a healthcare worker with PCR-confirmed SARS-CoV-2 infection or an uninfected control (not recorded which). Specimen: whole blood. The chain joins TRBV5-1 to TRBJ1-2; perhaps TRBD1 as D (5 bases). CDR3 in amino acids: CASSSGTYGYTF. Here the CDR3 DNA reads TGCGCCAGCAGCTCAGGGACCTATGGCTACACCTTC.